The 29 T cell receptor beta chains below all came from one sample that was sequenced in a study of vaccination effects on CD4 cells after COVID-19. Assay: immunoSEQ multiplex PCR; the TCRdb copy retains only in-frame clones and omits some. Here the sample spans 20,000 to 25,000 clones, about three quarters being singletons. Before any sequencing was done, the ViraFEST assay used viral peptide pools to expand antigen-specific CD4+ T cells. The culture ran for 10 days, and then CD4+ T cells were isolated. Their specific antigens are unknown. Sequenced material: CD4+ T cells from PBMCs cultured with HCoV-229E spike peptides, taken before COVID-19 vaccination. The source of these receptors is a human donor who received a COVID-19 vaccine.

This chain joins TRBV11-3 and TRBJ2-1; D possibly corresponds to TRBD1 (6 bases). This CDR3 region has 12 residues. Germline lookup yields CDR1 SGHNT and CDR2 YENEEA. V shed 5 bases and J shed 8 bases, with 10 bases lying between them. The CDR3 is CASSPQGDEQFF. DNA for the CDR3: TGTGCCAGCAGCCCACAGGGCGATGAGCAGTTCTTC.

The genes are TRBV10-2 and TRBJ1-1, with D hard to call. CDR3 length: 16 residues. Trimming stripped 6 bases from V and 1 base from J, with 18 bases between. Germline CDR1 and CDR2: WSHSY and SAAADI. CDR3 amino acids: CASRSRSLSGNTEAFF. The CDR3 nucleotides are TGCGCCAGCAGGTCACGGTCGTTGAGTGGGAACACTGAAGCTTTCTTT.

This chain's CDR3 is CASSIEKREGNTQYF. The CDR3 DNA follows: TGTGCCAGTAGTATAGAGAAGCGGGAGGGAAATACGCAGTATTTT. This sequence joins TRBV19 and TRBJ2-3; TRBD2 aligns across 10 bases. CDR1 is LNHDA, CDR2 SQIVND, per germline (reference sequence). CDR3 length: 15 amino acids. V was clipped by 0 bases and J by 7 bases; unmatched bases: 4.

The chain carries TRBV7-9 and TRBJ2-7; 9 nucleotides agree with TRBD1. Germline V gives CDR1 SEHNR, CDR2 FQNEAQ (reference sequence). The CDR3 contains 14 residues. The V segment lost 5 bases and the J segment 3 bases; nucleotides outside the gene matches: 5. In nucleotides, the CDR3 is TGTGCCAGCAGCGTAACAGGGGGCATCTACGAGCAGTACTTC. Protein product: CASSVTGGIYEQYF.

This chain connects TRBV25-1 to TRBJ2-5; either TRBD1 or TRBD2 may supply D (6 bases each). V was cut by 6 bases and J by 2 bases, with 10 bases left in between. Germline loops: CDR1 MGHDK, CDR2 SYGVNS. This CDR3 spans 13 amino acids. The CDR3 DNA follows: TGTGCCAGCAGGAGGGGGGCTCAAGAGACCCAGTACTTC. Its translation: CASRRGAQETQYF. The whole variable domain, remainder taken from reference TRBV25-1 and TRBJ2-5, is EADIYQTPRYLVIGTGKKITLECSQTMGHDKMYWYQQDPGMELHLIHYSYGVNSTEKGDLSSESTVSRIRTEHFPLTLESARPSHTSQYLCASRRGAQETQYFGPGTRLLVL.

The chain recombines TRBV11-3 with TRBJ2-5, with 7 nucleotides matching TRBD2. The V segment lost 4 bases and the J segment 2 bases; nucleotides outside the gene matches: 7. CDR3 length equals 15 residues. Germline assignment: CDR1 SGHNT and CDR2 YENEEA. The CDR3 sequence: CASSSRLAGQETQYF. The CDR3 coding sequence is TGTGCCAGCAGCTCCCGACTAGCAGGGCAAGAGACCCAGTACTTC.

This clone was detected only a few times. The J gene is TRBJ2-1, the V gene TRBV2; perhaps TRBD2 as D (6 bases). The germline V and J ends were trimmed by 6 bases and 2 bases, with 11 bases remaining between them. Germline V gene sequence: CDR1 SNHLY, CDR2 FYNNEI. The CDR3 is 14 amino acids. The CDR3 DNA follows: TGTGCCAGCAGCCTGCGGGGCGCCTACAATGAGCAGTTCTTC. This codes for CASSLRGAYNEQFF. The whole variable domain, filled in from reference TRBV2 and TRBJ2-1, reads EPEVTQTPSHQVTQMGQEVILRCVPISNHLYFYWYRQILGQKVEFLVSFYNNEISEKSEIFDDQFSVERPDGSNFTLKIRSTKLEDSAMYFCASSLRGAYNEQFFGPGTRLTVL.

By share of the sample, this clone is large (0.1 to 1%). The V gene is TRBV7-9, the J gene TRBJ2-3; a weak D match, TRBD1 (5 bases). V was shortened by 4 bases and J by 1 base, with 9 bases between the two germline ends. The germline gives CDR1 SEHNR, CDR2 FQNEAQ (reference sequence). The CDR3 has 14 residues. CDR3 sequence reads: CASSYGQGTDTQYF. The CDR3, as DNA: TGTGCCAGCAGCTACGGACAAGGCACAGATACGCAGTATTTT.

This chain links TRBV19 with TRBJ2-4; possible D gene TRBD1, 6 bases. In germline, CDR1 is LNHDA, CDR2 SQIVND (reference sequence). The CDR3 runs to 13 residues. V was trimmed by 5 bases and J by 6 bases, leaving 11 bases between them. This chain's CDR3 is CASSAGRGNIQYF. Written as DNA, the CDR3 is TGTGCCAGTAGTGCCGGCAGGGGAAACATTCAGTACTTC.

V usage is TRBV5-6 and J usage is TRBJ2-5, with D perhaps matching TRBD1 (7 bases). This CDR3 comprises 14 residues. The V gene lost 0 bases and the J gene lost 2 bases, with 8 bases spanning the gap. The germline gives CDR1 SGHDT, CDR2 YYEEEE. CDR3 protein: CASSLAGGQETQYF. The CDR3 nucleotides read TGTGCCAGCAGCTTGGCAGGGGGGCAAGAGACCCAGTACTTC.

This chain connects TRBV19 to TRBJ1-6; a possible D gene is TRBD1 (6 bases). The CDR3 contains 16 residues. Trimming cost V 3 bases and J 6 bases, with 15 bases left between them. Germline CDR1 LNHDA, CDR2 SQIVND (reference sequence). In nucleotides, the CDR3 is TGTGCCAGTAGTATCAGCCCGGGACACCTTAATTCACCCCTCCACTTT. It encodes CASSISPGHLNSPLHF.

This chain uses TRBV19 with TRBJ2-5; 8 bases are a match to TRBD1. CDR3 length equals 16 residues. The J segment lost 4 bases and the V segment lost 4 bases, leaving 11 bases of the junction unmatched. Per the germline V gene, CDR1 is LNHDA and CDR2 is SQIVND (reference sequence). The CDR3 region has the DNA TGTGCCAGTAGTACCCCAGGGGGCTCGTCGGGAGAGACCCAGTACTTC. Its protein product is CASSTPGGSSGETQYF.

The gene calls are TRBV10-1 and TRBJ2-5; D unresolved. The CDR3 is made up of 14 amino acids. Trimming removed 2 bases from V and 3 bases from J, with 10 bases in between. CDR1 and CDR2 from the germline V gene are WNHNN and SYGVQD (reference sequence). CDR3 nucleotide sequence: TGCGCCAGCAGTGAGAGCCTAGGGAAAGAGACCCAGTACTTC. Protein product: CASSESLGKETQYF.

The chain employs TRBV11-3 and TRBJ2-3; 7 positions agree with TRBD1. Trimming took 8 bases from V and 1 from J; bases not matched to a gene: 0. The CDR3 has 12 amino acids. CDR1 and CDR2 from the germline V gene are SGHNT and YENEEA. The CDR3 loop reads CASGTGTDTQYF. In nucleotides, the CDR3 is TGTGCCAGCGGGACAGGCACAGATACGCAGTATTTT.

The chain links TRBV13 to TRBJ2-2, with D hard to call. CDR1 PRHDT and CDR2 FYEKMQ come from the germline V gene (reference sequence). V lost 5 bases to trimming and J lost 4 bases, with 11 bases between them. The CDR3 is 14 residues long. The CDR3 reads CASSRGRPTGELFF. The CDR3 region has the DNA TGTGCCAGCAGCCGCGGACGACCCACCGGGGAGCTGTTTTTT. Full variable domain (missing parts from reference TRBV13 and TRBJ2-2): AAGVIQSPRHLIKEKRETATLKCYPIPRHDTVYWYQQGPGQDPQFLISFYEKMQSDKGSIPDRFSAQQFSDYHSELNMSSLELGDSALYFCASSRGRPTGELFFGEGSRLTVL.

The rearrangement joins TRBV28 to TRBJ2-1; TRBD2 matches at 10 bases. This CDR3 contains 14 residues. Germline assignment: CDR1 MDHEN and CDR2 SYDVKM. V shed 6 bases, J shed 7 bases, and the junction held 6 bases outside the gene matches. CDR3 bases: TGTGCCAGCAGGTCCCTAGCGGGGGCTAATGAGCAGTTCTTC. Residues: CASRSLAGANEQFF.

The CDR3 DNA sequence: TGTGCCAGCAGCCTGAGCGAGGGGAGATCGTACTTC. It yields the protein CASSLSEGRSYF. The genes are TRBV12-3 or TRBV12-4 and TRBJ2-4, with D perhaps being TRBD1 or TRBD2 (5 bases each). There are 12 residues in the CDR3. V lost 6 bases, J lost 15 bases, and 18 bases lay in between.

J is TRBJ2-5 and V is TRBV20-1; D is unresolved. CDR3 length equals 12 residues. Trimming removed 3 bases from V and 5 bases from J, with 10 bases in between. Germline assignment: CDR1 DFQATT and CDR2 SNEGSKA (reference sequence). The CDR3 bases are TGCAGTGCTAGTATCATGGAGGAGACCCAGTACTTC. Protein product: CSASIMEETQYF.

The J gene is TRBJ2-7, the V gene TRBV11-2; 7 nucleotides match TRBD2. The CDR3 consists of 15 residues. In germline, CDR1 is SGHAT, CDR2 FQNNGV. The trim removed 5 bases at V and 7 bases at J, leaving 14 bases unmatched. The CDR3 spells CASSPPVGGPGEQYF. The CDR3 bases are TGTGCCAGCAGCCCCCCGGTGGGAGGGCCGGGGGAGCAGTACTTC. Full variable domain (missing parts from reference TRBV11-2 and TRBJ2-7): EAGVAQSPRYKIIEKRQSVAFWCNPISGHATLYWYQQILGQGPKLLIQFQNNGVVDDSQLPKDRFSAERLKGVDSTLKIQPAKLEDSAVYLCASSPPVGGPGEQYFGPGTRLTVT.

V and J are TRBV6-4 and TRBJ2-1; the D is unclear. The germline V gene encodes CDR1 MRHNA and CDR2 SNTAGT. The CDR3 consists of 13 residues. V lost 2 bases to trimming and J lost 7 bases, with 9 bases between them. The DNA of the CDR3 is TGTGCCAGCAGTGACCTTCCGGATAATGAGCAGTTCTTC. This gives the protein CASSDLPDNEQFF.

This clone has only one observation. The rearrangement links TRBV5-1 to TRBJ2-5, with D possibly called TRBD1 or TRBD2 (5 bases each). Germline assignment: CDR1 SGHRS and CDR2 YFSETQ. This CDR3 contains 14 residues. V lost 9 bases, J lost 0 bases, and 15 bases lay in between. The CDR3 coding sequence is TGCGCCACCACCCGAGGGGCGAACCAAGAGACCCAGTACTTC. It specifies CATTRGANQETQYF. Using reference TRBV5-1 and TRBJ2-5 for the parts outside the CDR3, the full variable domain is KAGVTQTPRYLIKTRGQQVTLSCSPISGHRSVSWYQQTPGQGLQFLFEYFSETQRNKGNFPGRFSGRQFSNSRSEMNVSTLELGDSALYLCATTRGANQETQYFGPGTRLLVL.

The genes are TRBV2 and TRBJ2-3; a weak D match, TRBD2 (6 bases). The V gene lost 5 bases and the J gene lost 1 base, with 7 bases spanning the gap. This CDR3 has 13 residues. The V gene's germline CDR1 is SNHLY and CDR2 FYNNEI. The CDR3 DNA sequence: TGTGCCAGCAGTCGGAGGGGCACAGATACGCAGTATTTT. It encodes CASSRRGTDTQYF.

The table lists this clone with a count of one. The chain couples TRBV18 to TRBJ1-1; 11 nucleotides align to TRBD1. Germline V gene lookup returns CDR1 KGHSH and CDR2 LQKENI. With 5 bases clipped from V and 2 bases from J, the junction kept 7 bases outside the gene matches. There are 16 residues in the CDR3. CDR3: CASSYGQGALNTEAFF. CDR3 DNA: TGTGCCAGCTCATATGGACAGGGGGCTTTAAACACTGAAGCTTTCTTT.

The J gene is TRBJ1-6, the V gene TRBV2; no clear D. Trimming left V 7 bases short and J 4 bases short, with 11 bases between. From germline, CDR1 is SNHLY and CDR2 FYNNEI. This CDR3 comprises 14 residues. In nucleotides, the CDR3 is TGTGCCAGCATAGCAGACATTTATAATTCACCCCTCCACTTT. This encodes CASIADIYNSPLHF.

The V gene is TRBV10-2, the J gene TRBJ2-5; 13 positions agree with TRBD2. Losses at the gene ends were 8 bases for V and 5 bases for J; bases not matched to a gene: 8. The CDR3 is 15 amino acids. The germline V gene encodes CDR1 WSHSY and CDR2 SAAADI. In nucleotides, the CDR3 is TGCGCCAGCGACCCGGGACTAGCGGGGCGGGAGACCCAGTACTTC. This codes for CASDPGLAGRETQYF.

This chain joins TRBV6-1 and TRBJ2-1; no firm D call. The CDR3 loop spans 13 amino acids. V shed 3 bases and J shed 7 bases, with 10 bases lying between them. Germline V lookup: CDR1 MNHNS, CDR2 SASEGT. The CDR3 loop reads CASSEVLRNEQFF. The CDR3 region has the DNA TGTGCCAGCAGTGAGGTATTACGAAATGAGCAGTTCTTC.

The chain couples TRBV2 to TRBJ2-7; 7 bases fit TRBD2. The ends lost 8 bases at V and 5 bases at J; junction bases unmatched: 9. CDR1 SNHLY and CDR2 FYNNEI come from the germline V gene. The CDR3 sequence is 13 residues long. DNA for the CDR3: TGTGCCAGCTTCCGCGGGAGCTTGGACGAGCAGTACTTC. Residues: CASFRGSLDEQYF.

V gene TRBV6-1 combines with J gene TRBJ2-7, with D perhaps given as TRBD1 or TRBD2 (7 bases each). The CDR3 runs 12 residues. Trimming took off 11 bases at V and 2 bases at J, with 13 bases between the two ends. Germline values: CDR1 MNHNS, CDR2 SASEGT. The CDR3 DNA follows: TGTGCCGCCAGGGGGACTACCTACGAGCAGTACTTC. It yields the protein CAARGTTYEQYF.

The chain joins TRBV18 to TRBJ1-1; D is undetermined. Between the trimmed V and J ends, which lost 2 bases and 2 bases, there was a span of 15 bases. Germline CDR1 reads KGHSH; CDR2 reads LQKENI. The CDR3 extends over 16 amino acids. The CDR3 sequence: CASSPSSQAGNTEAFF. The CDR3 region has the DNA TGTGCCAGCTCACCATCGAGCCAGGCGGGCAACACTGAAGCTTTCTTT.